A single sample gave rise to the 21 T cell receptor beta chains below, sequenced in a study of cytomegalovirus exposure and HLA in healthy donors. Only in-frame clones appear in the TCRdb table, and some are missing; sequencing was by immunoSEQ multiplex PCR. The sample shows about 140,000 clones, 84% of them seen only once. The sequenced sample was PBMCs. These receptors were collected from a woman in her 30s in good health and CMV-seronegative.

The chain links TRBV18 to TRBJ1-2; D is uncertain. The CDR3 extends over 13 amino acids. The germline V gene has CDR1 KGHSH and CDR2 LQKENI. V gave up 2 bases and J gave up 4 bases, with 8 bases separating them. CDR3 nucleotide sequence: TGTGCCAGCTCACCAAAACAGAGCTATGGCTACACCTTC. It codes for CASSPKQSYGYTF. The entire variable domain, with the rest obtained from reference TRBV18 and TRBJ1-2, is as follows: NAGVMQNPRHLVRRRGQEARLRCSPMKGHSHVYWYRQLPEEGLKFMVYLQKENIIDESGMPKERFSAEFPKEGPSILRIQQVVRGDSAAYFCASSPKQSYGYTFGSGTRLTVV.

J is TRBJ1-1 and V is TRBV19, with 7 bases fitting TRBD1. The CDR3 covers 12 residues. After removal of 3 bases from V and 8 bases from J, the junction contained 3 bases not matched to a gene. Per germline, CDR1 LNHDA and CDR2 SQIVND (reference sequence). The CDR3 DNA sequence: TGTGCCAGTAGTATCCGGGACAGAGAAGCTTTCTTT. It is translated as CASSIRDREAFF.

CDR3 amino acids: CASGLATLSGTGETYSNQPQHF. As DNA, the CDR3 is TGTGCTAGTGGTTTGGCGACGCTTTCCGGGACAGGGGAAACTTATAGCAATCAGCCCCAGCATTTT. V usage is TRBV12-5 and J usage is TRBJ1-5, with 10 bases lining up with TRBD1. V lost 1 base to trimming and J lost 0 bases; unmatched junction nucleotides: 18. The CDR3 runs 22 residues. Germline values: CDR1 LGHNT, CDR2 FRNRAP.

The V gene is TRBV15, the J gene TRBJ2-7; TRBD1 matches at 9 bases. CDR1 is LNHNV and CDR2 is YYDKDF in the germline V gene (reference sequence). The CDR3 contains 16 residues. V gave up 1 base and J gave up 2 bases; unmatched junction bases: 6. The CDR3 is CATSRGPGTGTYEQYF. CDR3 nucleotide sequence: TGTGCCACCAGCAGAGGACCCGGGACAGGGACCTACGAGCAGTACTTC.

This chain connects TRBV14 to TRBJ2-2; the D is unclear. Germline values: CDR1 SGHDN, CDR2 FVKESK. Trimming stripped 4 bases from V and 9 bases from J, with 9 bases between. CDR3 length equals 12 residues. Written as DNA, the CDR3 is TGTGCCAGCAGCCGTGGTGCGTGGGAGCTGTTTTTT. This gives the protein CASSRGAWELFF.

V usage is TRBV2 and J usage is TRBJ1-2; 10 bases map to TRBD1. V gave up 6 bases and J gave up 7 bases; unmatched junction bases: 11. The CDR3 is 15 amino acids. The V gene's germline CDR1 is SNHLY and CDR2 FYNNEI. The CDR3 nucleotides are TGTGCCAGCAGAGATAGACAGGGGGCTGTAAGTGGCTACACCTTC. It translates to CASRDRQGAVSGYTF.

The chain has TRBV11-2 and TRBJ2-1, with 7 bases identical to TRBD2. The CDR3 runs to 14 residues. Germline CDR1 is SGHAT and CDR2 is FQNNGV. Germline trimming cut 5 bases from V and 0 bases from J; bases unmatched to any gene: 1. CDR3 nucleotides: TGTGCCAGCAGCCGGGGGGTCTCCTACAATGAGCAGTTCTTC. It codes for CASSRGVSYNEQFF.

The V call is TRBV5-6, the J call TRBJ2-7; 9 bases map to TRBD1. The germline V gene has CDR1 SGHDT and CDR2 YYEEEE. The CDR3 is made up of 13 amino acids. The ends lost 0 bases at V and 6 bases at J; junction bases unmatched: 1. The CDR3 DNA is TGTGCCAGCAGCTTGGACAGGGGGCTCGAGCAGTACTTC. Its protein is CASSLDRGLEQYF.

This clone occurred a few times. The chain links TRBV2 to TRBJ1-4; tentative D call: TRBD1 (5 bases). The germline gives CDR1 SNHLY, CDR2 FYNNEI. CDR3 length: 15 residues. V lost 3 bases, J lost 8 bases, and 16 bases lay in between. This CDR3 reads CASSDAGTQAEKLFF. CDR3 DNA sequence: TGTGCCAGCAGTGACGCGGGGACCCAGGCGGAAAAACTGTTTTTT. Drawing the rest from reference TRBV2 and TRBJ1-4, the complete variable domain is EPEVTQTPSHQVTQMGQEVILRCVPISNHLYFYWYRQILGQKVEFLVSFYNNEISEKSEIFDDQFSVERPDGSNFTLKIRSTKLEDSAMYFCASSDAGTQAEKLFFGSGTQLSVL.

The chain carries TRBV9 and TRBJ1-3; D is unresolved. Germline V gene sequence: CDR1 SGDLS, CDR2 YYNGEE. The CDR3 contains 16 residues. Trimming shortened V by 0 bases and J by 0 bases, and 10 bases separated the two germline ends. The CDR3 DNA reads TGTGCCAGCAGCGTAGGGGCAGCCCTCTCTGGAAACACCATATATTTT. Translation: CASSVGAALSGNTIYF.

The CDR3 is CASVRHSNYGYTF. DNA for the CDR3: TGTGCCAGCGTCCGTCACTCTAACTATGGCTACACCTTC. The genes are TRBV2 and TRBJ1-2, with D unresolved. This CDR3 region has 13 residues. V gave up 8 bases and J gave up 0 bases, with 10 bases separating them. Per germline, CDR1 SNHLY and CDR2 FYNNEI.

The genes are TRBV5-1 and TRBJ1-4; possibly TRBD1 for D (6 bases). The germline gives CDR1 SGHRS, CDR2 YFSETQ. This CDR3 comprises 16 residues. Deletions cut 5 bases from V and 5 bases from J, with 19 bases between. CDR3: CASRFGTPQGNEKLFF. In DNA, the CDR3 is TGCGCCAGCAGGTTCGGGACACCACAGGGAAATGAAAAACTGTTTTTT.

The rearrangement links TRBV6-1 to TRBJ1-6; 11 nucleotides align to TRBD1. V gave up 6 bases and J gave up 11 bases; unmatched junction bases: 6. This CDR3 has 14 amino acids. Germline V CDR1 and CDR2: MNHNS, SASEGT. The CDR3 sequence is CASRGQGGGPPLHF. CDR3 DNA sequence: TGTGCCAGCAGGGGACAGGGGGGCGGACCACCCCTCCACTTT.

This clone was found a few times. The V call is TRBV4-1, the J call TRBJ1-4; no firm D call. With 1 base removed from V and 4 bases from J, the gap between germline ends came to 13 bases. Germline CDR1 is MGHRA and CDR2 is YSYEKL. The CDR3 length is 16 residues. The CDR3 DNA reads as TGCGCCAGCAGCCAAGTTCTAAGGAGGGATAATGAAAAACTGTTTTTT. This translates into CASSQVLRRDNEKLFF.

The chain joins TRBV6-1 to TRBJ1-1, with 10 bases aligning to TRBD1. Unmatched junction bases numbered 5, after V lost 5 bases and J lost 2 bases. The CDR3 is made up of 15 amino acids. Germline CDR1 is MNHNS and CDR2 is SASEGT. Here the CDR3 reads CASSRQGAGNTEAFF. For the CDR3, the DNA is TGTGCCAGCAGTAGACAGGGGGCCGGCAACACTGAAGCTTTCTTT.

This clone was counted once. This sequence joins TRBV5-1 and TRBJ2-7; 7 bases map to TRBD2. CDR3 length: 14 amino acids. Germline V gene lookup returns CDR1 SGHRS and CDR2 YFSETQ. V shed 4 bases, J shed 6 bases, and the junction held 10 bases outside the gene matches. Here the CDR3 reads CASSRSGVLGEQYF. The DNA of the CDR3 is TGCGCCAGCAGCCGGAGCGGGGTGCTGGGCGAGCAGTACTTC.

The chain joins TRBV2 to TRBJ2-7; the match to TRBD1 covers 9 bases. V was clipped by 3 bases and J by 9 bases; unmatched bases: 9. Germline assignment: CDR1 SNHLY and CDR2 FYNNEI. This CDR3 contains 14 residues. The CDR3 sequence is CASSDRTGGLGQYF. The CDR3 DNA reads TGTGCCAGCAGTGACCGAACAGGGGGCTTGGGGCAGTACTTC.

The V and J genes are TRBV25-1 and TRBJ1-4; D ambiguous. Germline V gene data show CDR1 as MGHDK and CDR2 as SYGVNS. The V and J ends lost 8 bases and 0 bases respectively, with 7 bases between them. The CDR3 length is 13 residues. The CDR3 sequence: CASGGATNEKLFF. DNA for the CDR3: TGTGCCAGCGGCGGGGCAACTAATGAAAAACTGTTTTTT.

The chain is built from TRBV7-2 and TRBJ2-1; D is unresolved. The CDR3 is 14 amino acids. The germline V gene encodes CDR1 SGHTA and CDR2 FQGNSA. Deletions cut 0 bases from V and 8 bases from J, with 11 bases between. This CDR3 reads CASSLALFPDEQFF. The DNA of the CDR3 is TGTGCCAGCAGCTTAGCACTATTTCCCGATGAGCAGTTCTTC. The whole variable domain, remainder taken from reference TRBV7-2 and TRBJ2-1, is GAGVSQSPSNKVTEKGKDVELRCDPISGHTALYWYRQSLGQGLEFLIYFQGNSAPDKSGLPSDRFSAERTGGSVSTLTIQRTQQEDSAVYLCASSLALFPDEQFFGPGTRLTVL.

The chain links TRBV6-5 to TRBJ2-3, with TRBD2 as a possible D gene (5 bases). This CDR3 is built from 15 residues. Germline CDR1 MNHEY, CDR2 SVGAGI. Trimming cost V 5 bases and J 0 bases, with 12 bases left between them. CDR3 in amino acids: CASSPRRTSTDTQYF. CDR3 coding DNA: TGTGCCAGCAGTCCGCGACGGACTAGCACAGATACGCAGTATTTT.

This chain joins TRBV2 and TRBJ1-2; D perhaps matches TRBD1 (6 bases). Trimming shortened V by 5 bases and J by 7 bases, and 14 bases separated the two germline ends. The CDR3 has 13 residues. Germline lookup yields CDR1 SNHLY and CDR2 FYNNEI. The CDR3 is CASSSTTGSGYTF. CDR3 in DNA: TGTGCCAGCAGTTCAACTACAGGGTCTGGCTACACCTTC.